The rows below give T cell receptor beta chains drawn from one sample of a study of technical replicates of blood from a few donors. Measured with immunoSEQ multiplex PCR; TCRdb has only the in-frame clones, and not every one. Among about 87,000 clones, more than 85% were seen once, and the ten largest hold 0.34%. The specimen sequenced was T cells isolated from PBMCs. All receptors derive from a human donor in good health. CDR3s include the opening cysteine and the closing phenylalanine or tryptophan. D genes are given only for firm matches. Size tells how often a clone was seen (once, few, many) or the class of an expanded clone, and some rows leave it out.

j_call: TRBJ2-1; clone_size: -; d_call: TRBD2; v_call: TRBV4-3; cdr3_aa: CASSLSGTNNEQFF; cdr3_nt: TGCGCCAGCAGCCTGTCCGGGACTAACAATGAGCAGTTCTTC
j_call: TRBJ2-4; clone_size: -; d_call: TRBD1; v_call: TRBV27; cdr3_aa: CASSPRQGILAKNIQYF; cdr3_nt: TGTGCCAGCAGTCCGAGACAGGGTATCCTAGCCAAAAACATTCAGTACTTC
j_call: TRBJ2-2; clone_size: -; d_call: -; v_call: TRBV28; cdr3_aa: CASSLPRGAANTGELFF; cdr3_nt: TGTGCCAGCAGTTTGCCCAGGGGAGCGGCAAACACCGGGGAGCTGTTTTTT
j_call: TRBJ2-2; clone_size: -; d_call: -; v_call: TRBV4-2; cdr3_aa: CASSLQERESPREAGELFF; cdr3_nt: TGTGCCAGCAGCCTTCAAGAGAGGGAGAGCCCCAGAGAAGCCGGGGAGCTGTTTTTT
j_call: TRBJ1-2; clone_size: -; d_call: -; v_call: TRBV11-2; cdr3_aa: CASSLRWTGGYGYTF; cdr3_nt: TGTGCCAGCAGCTTACGATGGACGGGGGGGTATGGCTACACCTTC
j_call: TRBJ1-6; clone_size: -; d_call: -; v_call: TRBV13; cdr3_aa: CASSFTSGENNSPLHF; cdr3_nt: TGTGCCAGCAGCTTTACCTCAGGGGAAAACAATTCACCCCTCCACTTT
j_call: TRBJ1-5; clone_size: -; d_call: -; v_call: TRBV9; cdr3_aa: CASSVGGSNQPQHF; cdr3_nt: TGTGCCAGCAGCGTAGGCGGTAGCAATCAGCCCCAGCATTTT
j_call: TRBJ2-7; clone_size: -; d_call: -; v_call: TRBV4-3; cdr3_aa: CASSLPFGEQYF; cdr3_nt: TGCGCCAGCAGCCTTCCTTTCGGCGAGCAGTACTTC
j_call: TRBJ1-1; clone_size: -; d_call: TRBD1; v_call: TRBV28; cdr3_aa: CASSPLQGAVDTEAFF; cdr3_nt: TGTGCCAGCAGTCCGCTACAGGGGGCAGTGGACACTGAAGCTTTCTTT
j_call: TRBJ1-1; clone_size: -; d_call: TRBD1; v_call: TRBV18; cdr3_aa: CASSPARDSLKLNTEAFF; cdr3_nt: TGTGCCAGCTCGCCAGCCCGGGACAGCCTGAAGTTGAACACTGAAGCTTTCTTT
j_call: TRBJ1-3; clone_size: -; d_call: -; v_call: TRBV28; cdr3_aa: CASSEQTANPGNTIYF; cdr3_nt: TGTGCCAGCAGTGAGCAGACAGCTAACCCTGGAAACACCATATATTTT
j_call: TRBJ1-1; clone_size: once; d_call: -; v_call: TRBV19; cdr3_aa: CASFYPRGMNTEAFF; cdr3_nt: TGTGCCAGTTTCTACCCCAGGGGAATGAACACTGAAGCTTTCTTT
j_call: TRBJ2-7; clone_size: -; d_call: TRBD1; v_call: TRBV5-1; cdr3_aa: CASSLAGQGPHEQYF; cdr3_nt: TGCGCCAGCAGCTTGGCGGGACAGGGCCCCCACGAGCAGTACTTC
j_call: TRBJ2-4; clone_size: once; d_call: TRBD1; v_call: TRBV15; cdr3_aa: CATSRGTGENIQYF; cdr3_nt: TGTGCCACCAGCAGAGGGACAGGAGAAAACATTCAGTACTTC
j_call: TRBJ2-5; clone_size: once; d_call: -; v_call: TRBV28; cdr3_aa: CAGSPGATETQYF; cdr3_nt: TGTGCCGGCTCGCCGGGAGCAACAGAGACCCAGTACTTC
j_call: TRBJ2-5; clone_size: -; d_call: -; v_call: TRBV7-2; cdr3_aa: CASSATRAAETQYF; cdr3_nt: TGTGCCAGCAGCGCTACGAGGGCCGCAGAGACCCAGTACTTC
j_call: TRBJ2-1; clone_size: -; d_call: -; v_call: TRBV7-9; cdr3_aa: CASSLVAGGSYNEQFF; cdr3_nt: TGTGCCAGCAGCTTAGTCGCCGGGGGTTCCTACAATGAGCAGTTCTTC
j_call: TRBJ1-1; clone_size: few; d_call: -; v_call: TRBV6-1; cdr3_aa: CAIVPGYEAFF; cdr3_nt: TGTGCCATAGTACCAGGTTATGAAGCTTTCTTT
j_call: TRBJ1-2; clone_size: -; d_call: TRBD1; v_call: TRBV30; cdr3_aa: CACSRDRVYGYTF; cdr3_nt: TGTGCCTGTAGCCGGGACAGGGTATATGGCTACACCTTC
j_call: TRBJ1-5; clone_size: -; d_call: TRBD1; v_call: TRBV27; cdr3_aa: CASSLGTAINQPQHF; cdr3_nt: TGTGCCAGCAGTTTAGGGACAGCGATCAATCAGCCCCAGCATTTT
j_call: TRBJ2-7; clone_size: -; d_call: TRBD1; v_call: TRBV6-1; cdr3_aa: CASSEAGTGGYEQYF; cdr3_nt: TGTGCCAGCAGTGAAGCGGGGACAGGGGGCTACGAGCAGTACTTC
j_call: TRBJ2-2; clone_size: -; d_call: -; v_call: TRBV28; cdr3_aa: CASRLPPGQGNTGELFF; cdr3_nt: TGTGCCAGCAGACTGCCCCCTGGGCAGGGCAATACCGGGGAGCTGTTTTTT
j_call: TRBJ2-1; clone_size: -; d_call: -; v_call: TRBV11-2; cdr3_aa: CASSLGPSLNEQFF; cdr3_nt: TGTGCCAGCAGCTTAGGTCCCTCCCTCAATGAGCAGTTCTTC
j_call: TRBJ2-1; clone_size: -; d_call: -; v_call: TRBV19; cdr3_aa: CASSMILGHSYNEQFF; cdr3_nt: TGTGCCAGTAGTATGATCCTAGGCCACTCCTACAATGAGCAGTTCTTC
j_call: TRBJ2-7; clone_size: -; d_call: -; v_call: TRBV7-4; cdr3_aa: CASSHQGPSSYEQYF; cdr3_nt: TGTGCCAGCAGCCATCAGGGCCCAAGCTCCTACGAGCAGTACTTC
j_call: TRBJ1-5; clone_size: -; d_call: -; v_call: TRBV28; cdr3_aa: CASSLLAEPQHF; cdr3_nt: TGTGCCAGCAGTTTATTGGCAGAGCCCCAGCATTTT
j_call: TRBJ2-1; clone_size: -; d_call: -; v_call: TRBV29-1; cdr3_aa: CSVGANEQFF; cdr3_nt: TGCAGCGTTGGAGCGAATGAGCAGTTCTTC
j_call: TRBJ2-1; clone_size: -; d_call: -; v_call: TRBV6-5; cdr3_aa: CASSYIGGHNEQFF; cdr3_nt: TGTGCCAGCAGTTACATCGGGGGTCACAATGAGCAGTTCTTC
j_call: TRBJ2-1; clone_size: -; d_call: TRBD2; v_call: TRBV25-1; cdr3_aa: CASSEFLAAAGEQFF; cdr3_nt: TGTGCCAGCAGTGAATTTCTAGCGGCCGCCGGTGAGCAGTTCTTC
j_call: TRBJ1-2; clone_size: -; d_call: -; v_call: TRBV6-5; cdr3_aa: CASSYSKYQNGYTF; cdr3_nt: TGTGCCAGCAGTTACTCGAAATATCAGAATGGCTACACCTTC
j_call: TRBJ2-7; clone_size: -; d_call: -; v_call: TRBV29-1; cdr3_aa: CSVRISYEQYF; cdr3_nt: TGCAGCGTTCGTATCTCCTACGAGCAGTACTTC
j_call: TRBJ2-3; clone_size: -; d_call: -; v_call: TRBV4-2; cdr3_aa: CASSQEVGYGGPDTQYF; cdr3_nt: TGTGCCAGCAGCCAAGAAGTTGGTTATGGCGGGCCCGATACGCAGTATTTT
j_call: TRBJ2-7; clone_size: -; d_call: -; v_call: TRBV6-5; cdr3_aa: CASSPYRDEQYF; cdr3_nt: TGTGCCAGCAGCCCCTACAGGGACGAGCAGTACTTC
j_call: TRBJ1-1; clone_size: -; d_call: -; v_call: TRBV9; cdr3_aa: CASSGGGVTEAFF; cdr3_nt: TGTGCCAGCAGCGGGGGAGGAGTCACTGAAGCTTTCTTT
j_call: TRBJ2-7; clone_size: -; d_call: TRBD2; v_call: TRBV13; cdr3_aa: CASSRPGGAYEQYF; cdr3_nt: TGTGCCAGCAGCCGACCCGGGGGGGCGTACGAGCAGTACTTC
j_call: TRBJ1-5; clone_size: -; d_call: -; v_call: TRBV28; cdr3_aa: CASSFDYDGSNQPQHF; cdr3_nt: TGTGCCAGCAGTTTTGACTACGACGGTAGCAATCAGCCCCAGCATTTT
j_call: TRBJ2-1; clone_size: -; d_call: TRBD1; v_call: TRBV27; cdr3_aa: CASSWKGAREQFF; cdr3_nt: TGTGCCAGCAGTTGGAAGGGGGCGCGGGAGCAGTTCTTC
j_call: TRBJ1-5; clone_size: -; d_call: -; v_call: TRBV19; cdr3_aa: CASRWTENQPQHF; cdr3_nt: TGTGCCAGTAGATGGACAGAGAATCAGCCCCAGCATTTT
j_call: TRBJ1-5; clone_size: -; d_call: TRBD1; v_call: TRBV6-6; cdr3_aa: CASSQGAWDQPQHF; cdr3_nt: TGTGCCAGCAGTCAGGGGGCTTGGGATCAGCCCCAGCATTTT
j_call: TRBJ2-7; clone_size: -; d_call: -; v_call: TRBV10-3; cdr3_aa: CAISTTDYEQYF; cdr3_nt: TGTGCCATCAGTACGACAGATTACGAGCAGTACTTC
j_call: TRBJ2-2; clone_size: -; d_call: -; v_call: TRBV19; cdr3_aa: CASSIQGGELFF; cdr3_nt: TGTGCCAGTAGTATCCAGGGCGGGGAGCTGTTTTTT
j_call: TRBJ1-3; clone_size: few; d_call: -; v_call: TRBV5-1; cdr3_aa: CASSLLQGNTIYF; cdr3_nt: TGCGCCAGCAGCTTGTTACAGGGAAACACCATATATTTT
j_call: TRBJ2-3; clone_size: once; d_call: TRBD2; v_call: TRBV7-2; cdr3_aa: CASSSGLAGATDTQYF; cdr3_nt: TGTGCCAGCAGCTCGGGACTAGCGGGTGCCACAGATACGCAGTATTTT
j_call: TRBJ1-4; clone_size: -; d_call: TRBD1; v_call: TRBV4-2; cdr3_aa: CASSQRDRKNEKLFF; cdr3_nt: TGTGCCAGCAGCCAGAGGGACAGGAAAAATGAAAAACTGTTTTTT
j_call: TRBJ2-7; clone_size: -; d_call: TRBD1; v_call: TRBV27; cdr3_aa: CASSGLGTGNYEQYF; cdr3_nt: TGTGCCAGCAGTGGTCTCGGGACAGGCAATTACGAGCAGTACTTC
j_call: TRBJ1-4; clone_size: -; d_call: TRBD1; v_call: TRBV5-1; cdr3_aa: CASSLGVTGENEKLFF; cdr3_nt: TGCGCCAGCAGCTTGGGGGTAACAGGGGAGAATGAAAAACTGTTTTTT
j_call: TRBJ2-7; clone_size: -; d_call: TRBD1; v_call: TRBV7-9; cdr3_aa: CASSSRRTGFGYEQYF; cdr3_nt: TGTGCCAGCAGCTCCCGACGGACAGGGTTTGGTTACGAGCAGTACTTC
j_call: TRBJ2-3; clone_size: -; d_call: -; v_call: TRBV9; cdr3_aa: CASSRQRIERAVTDTQYF; cdr3_nt: TGTGCCAGCAGCCGTCAGAGAATCGAGCGAGCTGTCACAGATACGCAGTATTTT
j_call: TRBJ1-2; clone_size: few; d_call: TRBD1; v_call: TRBV7-3; cdr3_aa: CASSGTGRDGYTF; cdr3_nt: TGTGCCAGCAGCGGGACAGGAAGAGATGGCTACACCTTC
j_call: TRBJ1-1; clone_size: -; d_call: -; v_call: TRBV25-1; cdr3_aa: CASCSGVNTEAFF; cdr3_nt: TGTGCCAGCTGTTCCGGGGTGAACACTGAAGCTTTCTTT
j_call: TRBJ1-4; clone_size: -; d_call: -; v_call: TRBV5-8; cdr3_aa: CASSLGAEKLFF; cdr3_nt: TGTGCCAGCAGCTTGGGCGCTGAAAAACTGTTTTTT
j_call: TRBJ1-2; clone_size: -; d_call: -; v_call: TRBV2; cdr3_aa: CASSGTDTYGYTF; cdr3_nt: TGTGCCAGCAGTGGGACGGACACCTATGGCTACACCTTC
j_call: TRBJ1-1; clone_size: -; d_call: TRBD1; v_call: TRBV27; cdr3_aa: CASSSTGPNTEAFF; cdr3_nt: TGTGCCAGCAGTTCGACAGGGCCCAACACTGAAGCTTTCTTT
j_call: TRBJ1-1; clone_size: -; d_call: TRBD1; v_call: TRBV5-1; cdr3_aa: CASSRNRGNTEAFF; cdr3_nt: TGCGCCAGCAGCCGTAACAGGGGGAACACTGAAGCTTTCTTT
j_call: TRBJ2-7; clone_size: -; d_call: TRBD1; v_call: TRBV11-3; cdr3_aa: CASSDRDRFYEQYF; cdr3_nt: TGTGCCAGCAGCGACCGGGACAGGTTTTACGAGCAGTACTTC
j_call: TRBJ2-7; clone_size: -; d_call: -; v_call: TRBV9; cdr3_aa: CASSGLPTGDYEQYF; cdr3_nt: TGTGCCAGCAGCGGCCTACCTACGGGGGATTACGAGCAGTACTTC
j_call: TRBJ1-2; clone_size: -; d_call: -; v_call: TRBV28; cdr3_aa: CASSFLLGGSRNYGYTF; cdr3_nt: TGTGCCAGCAGTTTTCTTTTAGGCGGGAGTAGGAACTATGGCTACACCTTC